This section outlines one T cell receptor beta chain sequence together with its context. Losses at the gene ends were 1 base for V and 4 bases for J; bases not matched to a gene: 0. This CDR3 contains 13 residues. Germline CDR1 is SGHDN and CDR2 is FVKESK. In the source study's methods: Estimation of nucleated cell counts was performed using reference gene primer amplification. Generated by immunoSEQ multiplex PCR, the TCRdb table keeps only in-frame clones and is missing some. For V, J and clone size, that table is used; D and trimming come from the DNA. The data contain under 250,000 clones, less than 90% of them singletons. This sample was included in a study of blood T cell repertoires in COVID-19. Study details: Collection of acute and convalescent COVID-19 samples took place in the United States, Italy and Spain. Nucleic acid was either cDNA or gDNA, and it came from T cells, B-cell-depleted T cells, or PBMCs.

This chain uses TRBV14 with TRBJ1-2; 7 nucleotides align to TRBD1. The sequence derives from a man in his 60s with acute or convalescent COVID-19. Specimen: peripheral blood. The CDR3 DNA is TGTGCCAGCAGCCAAGGGGACAGCTATGGCTACACCTTC. Translating it yields CASSQGDSYGYTF.